This T cell receptor beta chain is from a study of T cells in Graves' hyperthyroidism and ophthalmopathy. Amplification of TCR beta CDR3 regions was performed using RNA transcripts as template. TCR CDR3 underwent first-round RT-PCR with the HTBI primer set. From the multiplex PCR reads, TCRdb called clonotypes with MiXCR, one entry per CDR3 protein. Of approximately 430,000 distinct CDR3 sequences listed, roughly 14% are singletons. The CDR3 spans 14 residues. J gave up 8 bases and V 6 bases, and 7 bases lay outside the gene matches. Per the germline V gene, CDR1 is MNHNS and CDR2 is SASEGT. Uncontrolled infection, other autoimmune disease, pregnancy or lactation led to exclusion. The source of the PBMCs was approximately 9.5 ml of fresh peripheral blood.

This sequence originates from a man in his late teens or twenties with Graves' ophthalmopathy. Sequenced sample: blood. The genes are TRBV6-1 and TRBJ1-4; TRBD1 matches at 9 bases. For the CDR3, the DNA is TGTGCCAGCAGCAGGGACAGGGTAAAGGAAAAACTGTTTTTT. Translating it yields CASSRDRVKEKLFF.